These T cell receptor beta chains were read from a single sample in a study of CD8+CD57+ T cells in acquired aplastic anemia. TCRdb re-called the reads through MiXCR, storing one row per CDR3 protein. Of around 160,000 distinct CDR3 sequences in the sample, 40% to 50% were seen once. The source material was sorted CD4+, CD8+, or CD8+CD57+ T cells (not recorded which) from PBMCs. The receptor set was obtained from a human donor with aplastic anemia. Both conserved end residues are part of each CDR3. The D gene is left open where the match is weak. Only part of the rows carry a size: once, few, many, or a class if the clone is expanded.

j_gene | v_gene | abundance | d_gene | CDR3nt | CDR3aa
TRBJ1-4 | TRBV20-1 | . | TRBD1 | TGCAGTGCTAGCCGCGACAGGGACGGAGAAAAACTGTTTTTT | CSASRDRDGEKLFF
TRBJ2-5 | TRBV7-3 | . | . | TGTGCCAGCAGCGTAACCGGGACGGACCAGGAGACCCAGTACTTC | CASSVTGTDQETQYF
TRBJ1-2 | TRBV6-1 | . | . | TGTGCCAGCAGTGAAGCGCTTCGGGGGGTCTATGGCTACACCTTC | CASSEALRGVYGYTF
TRBJ2-1 | TRBV25-1 | many | . | TGTGCCAGCAGTGAATATCAAGAGAAGAGGGATGAGCAGTTCTTC | CASSEYQEKRDEQFF
TRBJ1-3 | TRBV4-2 | many | . | TGTGCCAGCAGCCAAGGACACTCTGGAAACACCATATATTTT | CASSQGHSGNTIYF
TRBJ2-7 | TRBV20-1 | many | . | TGCAGTGCTGAAGGGGGAGGGCTTACTTACGAGCAGTACTTC | CSAEGGGLTYEQYF
TRBJ2-2 | TRBV3-1 | . | TRBD2 | TGTGCCAGCAGCCGCCTCGGGGGGGCTGTCGCCGGGGAGCTGTTTTTT | CASSRLGGAVAGELFF
TRBJ1-5 | TRBV7-8 | once | . | TGTGCCAGCAGCTTAGACTTACAGCCCCAGCATTTT | CASSLDLQPQHF
TRBJ1-5 | TRBV24-1 | . | . | TGTGCCACCACCCCGGGAAGGGGAAGCAATCAGCCCCAGCATTTT | CATTPGRGSNQPQHF
TRBJ2-1 | TRBV3-1 | . | . | TGTGCCAGCAGCCAGACCGGGACTGCGCAGTTCTTC | CASSQTGTAQFF
TRBJ2-2 | TRBV15 | . | . | TGTGCCACCAGCAGAGATCGAAGTGTCGACACCGGGGAGCTGTTTTTT | CATSRDRSVDTGELFF
TRBJ2-1 | TRBV11-2 | many | TRBD2 | TGTGCCAGCAGCTTACGTCTAGCGGGAGAGGGTGAGCAGTTCTTC | CASSLRLAGEGEQFF
TRBJ2-7 | TRBV6-5 | many | . | TGTGCCAGCAGTTACGACGAGGTCAGCTACGAGCAGTACTTC | CASSYDEVSYEQYF
TRBJ1-2 | TRBV28 | few | . | TGTGCCAGCAGTCCAAACTATGGCTACACCTTC | CASSPNYGYTF
TRBJ2-1 | TRBV29-1 | once | . | TGCAGCGTTGAACCACAGTACAATGAGCAGTTCTTC | CSVEPQYNEQFF
TRBJ1-5 | TRBV12-3/TRBV12-4 | many | . | TGTGCCAGCAGTCTATTAGCACCTGGGGGCAATCAGCCCCAGCATTTT | CASSLLAPGGNQPQHF
TRBJ2-1 | TRBV20-1 | . | TRBD2 | TGCAGTGCTAGCTACCCTAGCGGGAGCTCCTACAATGAGCAGTTCTTC | CSASYPSGSSYNEQFF
TRBJ2-1 | TRBV2 | . | TRBD1 | TGTGCCAGCAGGGGGACAGGATTGAATGAGCAGTTCTTC | CASRGTGLNEQFF
TRBJ1-2 | TRBV28 | . | TRBD1 | TGTGCCAGCAGGGGACAGGGGGCCGGGGGCTACACCTTC | CASRGQGAGGYTF
TRBJ2-7 | TRBV12-5 | many | . | TGTGCTAGTGGTTTGAGGCGGGATGCGTCAATGGCGCAGTACTTC | CASGLRRDASMAQYF
TRBJ2-1 | TRBV11-2 | many | TRBD2 | TGTGCCAGCAGCTTAGGTACGGCTAGCGGACGCCAATTCAATGAGCAGTTCTTC | CASSLGTASGRQFNEQFF
TRBJ1-1 | TRBV29-1 | . | . | TGCAGCGTTGAGCCGATGATGAACACTGAAGCTTTCTTT | CSVEPMMNTEAFF
TRBJ2-7 | TRBV27 | . | TRBD1 | TGTGCCAGCAGTCAGATCGTGTGGGGCGGGACAGGGGGCTTCCACTTC | CASSQIVWGGTGGFHF
TRBJ1-5 | TRBV2 | . | . | TGTGCCAGCAGTGAAGCGCTTCGCAATCAGCCCCAGCATTTT | CASSEALRNQPQHF
TRBJ2-3 | TRBV7-2 | many | . | TGTGCCAGCAGACCAGGAACAGATACGCAGTATTTT | CASRPGTDTQYF
TRBJ2-3 | TRBV7-6 | . | TRBD2 | TGTGCCAGCAGCCGCGGGGGGGCCACAGATACGCAGTATTTT | CASSRGGATDTQYF
TRBJ2-7 | TRBV7-8 | . | . | TGTGCCAGCAGCTTAGCGCAGGGATCTCCCGAGCAGTACTTC | CASSLAQGSPEQYF
TRBJ1-4 | TRBV6-6 | many | . | TGTGCCAGCAGGAGGACCTCTGGGCATGAAAAACTGTTTTTT | CASRRTSGHEKLFF
TRBJ2-1 | TRBV5-8 | many | . | TGTGCCAGCAGCCAGGACGTCAATGAGCAGTTCTTC | CASSQDVNEQFF
TRBJ2-2 | TRBV24-1 | once | . | TGTGCCACCAGTGAAGGAGAGAACACCGGGGAGCTGTTTTTT | CATSEGENTGELFF
TRBJ2-7 | TRBV2 | . | TRBD1 | TGTGCCAGCAGGACCGGGACAGGGTTCTACGAGCAGTACTTC | CASRTGTGFYEQYF
TRBJ1-2 | TRBV2 | . | TRBD1 | TGTGCCAGCATTTCCGACAGGGGCAATGGCTACACCTTC | CASISDRGNGYTF
TRBJ2-5 | TRBV4-2 | . | TRBD1 | TGTGCCAGCAGCCAAGGGACAGGGCGTCAAGAGACCCAGTACTTC | CASSQGTGRQETQYF
TRBJ1-2 | TRBV4-2 | many | . | TGTGCCAGCAGCCCCTCGGGGGGGAACTATGGCTACACCTTC | CASSPSGGNYGYTF
TRBJ2-7 | TRBV10-3 | . | . | TGTGCCATCAGTGCAATGGGGGCCAACGACGAGCAGTACTTC | CAISAMGANDEQYF